Listed here are 22 T cell receptor beta chains from one sample, sequenced in a study of Graves' ophthalmopathy and Graves' hyperthyroidism. Amplified material comprised TCR beta CDR3 regions derived from RNA transcripts. In the first round, RT-PCR was carried out with HTBI primers, and a multiplex PCR formed the second round. Using its own MiXCR run on the multiplex PCR reads, TCRdb lists one record per CDR3 protein. The data show a few hundred thousand distinct CDR3 sequences, with over 15% seen just once and approximately 7% held by the top ten. Sequenced material: peripheral blood. The receptors come from a young woman with stable Graves' hyperthyroidism.

This clonotype was found a few times. The rearrangement joins TRBV14 to TRBJ1-1; no clear D gene. Trimming left V 3 bases short and J 1 base short, with 6 bases between. Germline CDR1 is SGHDN and CDR2 is FVKESK. This CDR3 spans 13 amino acids. CDR3 sequence: CASSQTWNTEAFF. The DNA of the CDR3 is TGTGCCAGCAGCCAGACGTGGAACACTGAAGCTTTCTTT.

This clonotype came up many times. The rearrangement links TRBV12-3 or TRBV12-4 to TRBJ2-7, with 7 positions matching TRBD1. The CDR3 covers 13 residues. With 1 base clipped from V and 6 bases from J, the junction kept 3 bases outside the gene matches. The CDR3 coding sequence is TGTGCCAGCAGTTTAGGACAGGGCAGCGAGCAGTACTTC. Protein: CASSLGQGSEQYF.

A few counts support this clonotype. The rearrangement uses TRBV9 and TRBJ2-5; D is unresolved. There are 14 residues in the CDR3. Germline V gives CDR1 SGDLS, CDR2 YYNGEE. V was shortened by 4 bases and J by 1 base, with 11 bases between the two germline ends. The CDR3 nucleotides read TGTGCCAGCAGCTTTTCCGCTACCCAAGAGACCCAGTACTTC. It yields the protein CASSFSATQETQYF.

This clonotype has at least ten counts. The J gene is TRBJ2-5, the V gene TRBV6-1; 8 bases agree with TRBD2. Trimming removed 7 bases from V and 3 bases from J; junction bases left unmatched: 4. Germline CDR1 reads MNHNS; CDR2 reads SASEGT. The length of the CDR3 is 13 residues. The CDR3 DNA reads TGTGCCAGCATTGATAGCGGGGAAGAGACCCAGTACTTC. This translates into CASIDSGEETQYF.

This clonotype was picked up many times. The chain recombines TRBV12-3 or TRBV12-4 with TRBJ1-5; possible D gene TRBD1, 5 bases. This CDR3 contains 14 residues. V dropped 6 bases and J dropped 2 bases, with 11 bases sitting between them. The DNA of the CDR3 is TGTGCCAGCAGACTCCAGGGTCGCAATCAGCCCCAGCATTTT. It yields the protein CASRLQGRNQPQHF.

This clonotype was recorded many times. The rearrangement uses TRBV29-1 and TRBJ1-2; D not resolved. The CDR3 sequence is 12 residues long. Germline V gives CDR1 SQVTM, CDR2 ANQGSEA. Trimming removed 4 bases at V and 8 bases at J, with 14 bases between. The CDR3: CSVGNSHGGYTF. For the CDR3, the DNA is TGCAGCGTTGGAAACAGCCATGGCGGCTACACCTTC. The entire variable domain, with the rest obtained from reference TRBV29-1 and TRBJ1-2, is as follows: SAVISQKPSRDICQRGTSLTIQCQVDSQVTMMFWYRQQPGQSLTLIATANQGSEATYESGFVIDKFPISRPNLTFSTLTVSNMSPEDSSIYLCSVGNSHGGYTFGSGTRLTVV.

Ten or more counts support this clonotype. V is TRBV12-3 or TRBV12-4 and J is TRBJ1-2; 8 bases agree with TRBD1. The CDR3 is made up of 15 amino acids. J lost 5 bases, V lost 3 bases, and 8 bases had no gene match. CDR3 amino acids: CASSFKQGELYGYTF. CDR3 DNA sequence: TGTGCCAGCAGTTTCAAACAGGGGGAATTATATGGCTACACCTTC.

Many counts were recorded for this clonotype. The chain is built from TRBV12-3 or TRBV12-4 and TRBJ1-3; D is uncertain. Trimming pared 7 bases from V and 0 bases from J, leaving 10 bases between. The CDR3 loop spans 14 amino acids. The CDR3 spells CASNSVFSGNTIYF. CDR3 nucleotide sequence: TGTGCCAGCAATTCAGTTTTCTCTGGAAACACCATATATTTT.

At least ten counts were recorded for this clonotype. V and J are TRBV27 and TRBJ1-5; the match to TRBD1 covers 10 bases. Germline V gene lookup returns CDR1 MNHEY and CDR2 SMNVEV (reference sequence). The CDR3 is 16 residues long. V lost 6 bases, J lost 0 bases, and 5 bases stayed unmatched. DNA of the CDR3: TGTGCCAGCAGAAAAGGGACAGGGGATAGCAATCAGCCCCAGCATTTT. This sequence encodes CASRKGTGDSNQPQHF.

This clonotype was counted a few times. V is TRBV11-2 and J is TRBJ2-2, with 9 bases fitting TRBD2. The CDR3 is made up of 16 amino acids. Trimming took 1 base from V and 4 from J; bases not matched to a gene: 4. CDR1 and CDR2 (germline): SGHAT, FQNNGV. CDR3 coding DNA: TGTGCCAGCAGCTTAGTTGGCGGGAGGGCCACCGGGGAGCTGTTTTTT. As protein: CASSLVGGRATGELFF. Full variable domain (rest looked up from reference TRBV11-2 and TRBJ2-2): EAGVAQSPRYKIIEKRQSVAFWCNPISGHATLYWYQQILGQGPKLLIQFQNNGVVDDSQLPKDRFSAERLKGVDSTLKIQPAKLEDSAVYLCASSLVGGRATGELFFGEGSRLTVL.

In this sample, this clonotype turned up many times. V gene TRBV7-2 combines with J gene TRBJ2-4; 12 bases agree with TRBD2. The germline V gene encodes CDR1 SGHTA and CDR2 FQGNSA. V was pared by 5 bases and J by 0 bases, with 5 bases of the junction left unmatched. The CDR3 is 17 residues long. This CDR3 reads CASSHRTSGVAKNIQYF. The CDR3 DNA follows: TGTGCCAGCAGCCATCGGACTAGCGGGGTAGCCAAAAACATTCAGTACTTC.

This clonotype has a count of ten or more. The chain is built from TRBV6-1 and TRBJ2-2; D is uncertain. The CDR3 has 11 residues. Trimming removed 7 bases from V and 5 bases from J, with 5 bases in between. In germline, CDR1 is MNHNS, CDR2 SASEGT. This CDR3 is CASMRTGELFF. The CDR3 DNA is TGTGCCAGCATGAGGACCGGGGAGCTGTTTTTT.

This clonotype was observed at least ten times. The CDR3 region has the DNA TGTGCCAGTAGGCCCCCCGGCGGGGGGTCTTACGAGCAGTACTTC. Residues: CASRPPGGGSYEQYF. This sequence joins TRBV19 and TRBJ2-7; 8 bases agree with TRBD2. The junction had 11 bases not matched to a gene; V was cut back by 6 bases and J by 4 bases. The CDR3 is 15 amino acids. CDR1 is LNHDA, CDR2 SQIVND, per germline (reference sequence).

This clonotype occurred many times. This sequence joins TRBV6-5 and TRBJ1-1; D uncertain. Trimming left V 6 bases short and J 6 bases short, with 8 bases between. The germline gives CDR1 MNHEY, CDR2 SVGAGI. The length of the CDR3 is 11 residues. CDR3 DNA sequence: TGTGCCAGCAGGTACACGGCTGAAGCTTTCTTT. This codes for CASRYTAEAFF.

The table lists this clonotype with many counts. The chain joins TRBV20-1 to TRBJ2-5, with 10 bases matching TRBD2. V dropped 2 bases and J dropped 1; count of bases not matched to a gene: 1. This CDR3 contains 14 residues. The germline V gene encodes CDR1 DFQATT and CDR2 SNEGSKA (reference sequence). The CDR3 nucleotides are TGCAGTGCTAGACTAGCGGGGGTCCAAGAGACCCAGTACTTC. Residues: CSARLAGVQETQYF.

In its sample, this clonotype was seen many times. The chain recombines TRBV6-4 with TRBJ1-2; a weak D match, TRBD1 (5 bases). V was cut by 5 bases and J by 4 bases, with 23 bases left in between. Germline lookup yields CDR1 MRHNA and CDR2 SNTAGT. This CDR3 spans 17 amino acids. The CDR3 here is CASSRPQKPGTAYGYTF. Here the CDR3 DNA reads TGTGCCAGCAGTCGACCACAGAAACCCGGGACGGCCTATGGCTACACCTTC.

This clonotype has ten or more counts. The V and J genes are TRBV11-2 and TRBJ1-2, with D tentatively TRBD1 (6 bases). This CDR3 spans 16 amino acids. CDR1 SGHAT and CDR2 FQNNGV come from the germline V gene. Trimming stripped 0 bases from V and 0 bases from J, with 11 bases between. The CDR3 region has the DNA TGTGCCAGCAGCTTAGAGGGGGCGCCCCCTAACTATGGCTACACCTTC. It encodes CASSLEGAPPNYGYTF. The full variable domain, in which reference TRBV11-2 and TRBJ1-2 provide the parts outside the CDR3, is EAGVAQSPRYKIIEKRQSVAFWCNPISGHATLYWYQQILGQGPKLLIQFQNNGVVDDSQLPKDRFSAERLKGVDSTLKIQPAKLEDSAVYLCASSLEGAPPNYGYTFGSGTRLTVV.

Many counts were recorded for this clonotype. The chain links TRBV6-2 or TRBV6-3 to TRBJ2-5; D is undetermined. The CDR3 runs 11 residues. The V gene lost 4 bases and the J gene lost 4 bases, with 4 bases spanning the gap. Germline V gene data show CDR1 as MNHEY and CDR2 as SVGEGT. In DNA, the CDR3 is TGTGCCAGCAGTTTTGTAGAGACCCAGTACTTC. Its protein product is CASSFVETQYF.

Ten or more counts support this clonotype. The chain uses TRBV29-1 and TRBJ1-1, with D possibly TRBD1 on 5 matching bases. There are 15 residues in the CDR3. Trimming stripped 5 bases from V and 4 bases from J, with 20 bases between. Germline-derived CDR1 and CDR2 are SQVTM and ANQGSEA. CDR3 region: CSVSTGTLRFTEAFF. CDR3 bases: TGCAGCGTTTCGACCGGGACGCTAAGGTTCACTGAAGCTTTCTTT.

In this sample, this clonotype turned up many times. The chain couples TRBV11-2 to TRBJ2-7; possibly TRBD1 for D (6 bases). The CDR3 length is 14 residues. Germline V gives CDR1 SGHAT, CDR2 FQNNGV. V lost 5 bases and J 1 base, leaving 12 bases between the germline ends. The CDR3 loop reads CASSLGGHSYEQYF. The CDR3 DNA reads as TGTGCCAGCAGCCTAGGGGGACATTCCTACGAGCAGTACTTC.

This clonotype has ten or more counts. This chain uses TRBV11-2 with TRBJ1-2; 7 bases align to TRBD1. From germline, CDR1 is SGHAT and CDR2 FQNNGV. The CDR3 is 15 amino acids. J gave up 9 bases and V 4 bases, and 14 bases lay outside the gene matches. Here the CDR3 DNA reads TGTGCCAGCAGCTCGGTGAAGGGGGCCCCCTCAAGCTACACCTTC. Its translation: CASSSVKGAPSSYTF. The full variable domain, rest sourced from reference TRBV11-2 and TRBJ1-2, is EAGVAQSPRYKIIEKRQSVAFWCNPISGHATLYWYQQILGQGPKLLIQFQNNGVVDDSQLPKDRFSAERLKGVDSTLKIQPAKLEDSAVYLCASSSVKGAPSSYTFGSGTRLTVV.

The chain recombines TRBV20-1 with TRBJ1-1; TRBD1 agrees at 10 bases. The length of the CDR3 is 15 residues. The trim removed 0 bases at V and 3 bases at J, leaving 4 bases unmatched. Germline V gene sequence: CDR1 DFQATT, CDR2 SNEGSKA (reference sequence). CDR3 nucleotides: TGCAGTGCTAGAGAGGCGGGGACAGGGGACACTGAAGCTTTCTTT. This encodes CSAREAGTGDTEAFF.